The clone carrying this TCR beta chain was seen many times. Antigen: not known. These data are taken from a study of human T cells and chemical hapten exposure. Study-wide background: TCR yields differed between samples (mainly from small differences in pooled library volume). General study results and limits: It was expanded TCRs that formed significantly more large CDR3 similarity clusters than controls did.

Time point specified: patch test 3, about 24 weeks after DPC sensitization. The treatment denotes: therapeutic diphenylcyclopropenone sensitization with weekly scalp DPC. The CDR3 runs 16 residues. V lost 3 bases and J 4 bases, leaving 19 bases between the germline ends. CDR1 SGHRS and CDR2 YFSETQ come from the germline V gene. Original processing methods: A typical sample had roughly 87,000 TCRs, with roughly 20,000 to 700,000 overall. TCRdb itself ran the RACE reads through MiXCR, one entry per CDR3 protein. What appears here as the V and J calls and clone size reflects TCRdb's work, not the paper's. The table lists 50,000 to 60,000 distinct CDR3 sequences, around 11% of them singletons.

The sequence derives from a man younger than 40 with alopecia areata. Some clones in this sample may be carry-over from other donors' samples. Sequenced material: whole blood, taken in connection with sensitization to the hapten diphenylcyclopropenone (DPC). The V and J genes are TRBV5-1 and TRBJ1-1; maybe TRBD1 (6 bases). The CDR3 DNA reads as TGCGCCAGCAGCTGGACGGTTTCCAGGGGAATCACTGAAGCTTTCTTT. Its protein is CASSWTVSRGITEAFF.